The present T cell receptor beta chain was sequenced within a study of OX40 agonist ivuxolimab in advanced cancers. Overall study context: Intravenous ivuxolimab at 0.01 to 10 mg/kg was given to patients every 2 weeks. Every patient in dose escalation had hepatocellular carcinoma, melanoma, renal cell or head and neck cancer.

As for this clone: No antigen is known for it.

Generated by immunoSEQ multiplex PCR, the TCRdb table keeps only in-frame clones and is missing some. The sample holds about 24,000 clones; over 75% are singletons and the top ten take approximately 10%. Study-wide results and limits: Low clonal expansion, among the lowest seen, marked partial responders at 0.1-3.0 mg/kg.

If patients had autoimmune disease history or systemic immunosuppression, they were excluded. The V and J ends lost 6 bases and 2 bases respectively, with 10 bases between them. The CDR3 has 14 amino acids. Germline CDR1 is MNHEY and CDR2 is SMNVEV (reference sequence). This rearrangement joins TRBV27 to TRBJ2-2; D tentatively fits TRBD1 or TRBD2 (5 bases each). The sample consisted of CD4+ or CD8+ T cells sorted from blood, taken in a trial of the OX40 agonist ivuxolimab. The clonotype originates from an adult with an advanced solid tumor such as melanoma, head and neck, liver or kidney cancer. CDR3 sequence reads: CASRRGQNTGELFF. DNA of the CDR3: TGTGCCAGCAGGAGGGGCCAAAACACCGGGGAGCTGTTTTTT.